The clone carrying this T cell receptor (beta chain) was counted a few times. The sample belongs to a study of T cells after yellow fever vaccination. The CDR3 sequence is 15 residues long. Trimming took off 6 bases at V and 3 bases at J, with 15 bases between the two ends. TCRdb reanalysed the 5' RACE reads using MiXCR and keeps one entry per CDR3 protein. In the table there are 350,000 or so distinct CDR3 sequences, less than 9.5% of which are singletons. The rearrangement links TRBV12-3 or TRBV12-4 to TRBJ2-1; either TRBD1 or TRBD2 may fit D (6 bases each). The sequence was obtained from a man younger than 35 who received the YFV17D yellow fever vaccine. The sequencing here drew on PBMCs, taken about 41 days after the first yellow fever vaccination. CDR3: CASRSSGAYYNEQFF. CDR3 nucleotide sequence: TGTGCCAGCAGATCCTCGGGGGCCTACTACAATGAGCAGTTCTTC.